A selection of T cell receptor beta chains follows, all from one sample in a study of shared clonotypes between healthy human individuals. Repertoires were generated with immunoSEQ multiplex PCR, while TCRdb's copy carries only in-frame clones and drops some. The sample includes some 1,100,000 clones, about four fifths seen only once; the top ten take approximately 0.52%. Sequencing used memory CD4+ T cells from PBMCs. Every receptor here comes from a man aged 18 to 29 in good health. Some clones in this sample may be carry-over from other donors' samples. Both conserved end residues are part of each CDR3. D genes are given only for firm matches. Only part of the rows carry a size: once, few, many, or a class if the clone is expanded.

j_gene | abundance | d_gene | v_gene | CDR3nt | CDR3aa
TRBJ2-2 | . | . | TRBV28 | TGTGGCGTAGGGGGGCCTTGGGCCGGGGAGCTGTTTTTT | CGVGGPWAGELFF
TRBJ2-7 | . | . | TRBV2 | TGTGCCAGAGGGGGGGTGGGCTCCTACGAGCAGTACTTC | CARGGVGSYEQYF
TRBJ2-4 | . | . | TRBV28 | TGTGCCAGCAGTTTAGAGGGGGTGGCCAAAAACATTCAGTACTTC | CASSLEGVAKNIQYF
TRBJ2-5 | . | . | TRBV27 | TGTGCCAGCAATCAAGGGCGGACGGTACAAGAGACCCAGTACTTC | CASNQGRTVQETQYF
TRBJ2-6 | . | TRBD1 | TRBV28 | TGTGCCAGCACCTCAGGGGGCTTTGGGGCCAACGTCCTGACTTTC | CASTSGGFGANVLTF
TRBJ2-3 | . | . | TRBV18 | TGTGCCAGCTCACCACCTACCTCGGGGGCAGATACGCAGTATTTT | CASSPPTSGADTQYF
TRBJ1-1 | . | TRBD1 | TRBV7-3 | TGTGCCAGCAGCGCCCGACAGGGCAGGGGCACTGAAGCTTTCTTT | CASSARQGRGTEAFF
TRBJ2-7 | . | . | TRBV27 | TGTGCCAGCAGTTGGGGGACCGACGGCTACGAGCAGTACTTC | CASSWGTDGYEQYF
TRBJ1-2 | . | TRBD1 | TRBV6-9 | TGTGCCAGCAGTTATTCCCTCGTGTCTGGACAGGGGCTCGACTTAGAGTGGGGCTACACCTTC | CASSYSLVSGQGLDLEWGYTF
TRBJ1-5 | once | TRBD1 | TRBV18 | TGTGCCAGCGGACGGGACAGGGGACAGCCCCAGCATTTT | CASGRDRGQPQHF
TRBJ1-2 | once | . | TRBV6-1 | TGTGCCAGCAGTGAAGGTCGGCCTTATGGCTACACCTTC | CASSEGRPYGYTF
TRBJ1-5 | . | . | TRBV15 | TGTGCCACCAGCAGAGCAATCCGTGGAGGCCCCTTGGAGCCCCAGCATTTT | CATSRAIRGGPLEPQHF
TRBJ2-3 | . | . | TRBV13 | TGTGCCAGCAGCTTATACTCCCCAGATACGCAGTATTTT | CASSLYSPDTQYF
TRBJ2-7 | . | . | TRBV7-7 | TGTGCCAGCAGCTTAGTGTCTGGGGTGGCCTACGAGCAGTACTTC | CASSLVSGVAYEQYF
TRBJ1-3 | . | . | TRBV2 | TGTGCCAGCACGAGGGGAAGCGGAAACACCATATATTTT | CASTRGSGNTIYF
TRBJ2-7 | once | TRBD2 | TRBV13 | TGTGCCAGCAGCTTAAACGTGGGGAGGGGCTACGAGCAGTACTTC | CASSLNVGRGYEQYF
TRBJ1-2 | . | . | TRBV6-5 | TGTGCCAGCAGTTCAGGGCCAGGGCTCGGCTACACCTTC | CASSSGPGLGYTF
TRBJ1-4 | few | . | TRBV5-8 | TGTGCCAGCAGCCCTATCGGGGCCTCACAGGGTGAAAAACTGTTTTTT | CASSPIGASQGEKLFF
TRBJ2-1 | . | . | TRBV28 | TGTGCCAGCAGTCCCCCTGACCCGGGCGGTGACAATGAGCAGTTCTTC | CASSPPDPGGDNEQFF
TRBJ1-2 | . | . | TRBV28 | TGTGCCAGCAGAAGGGGTGGGGGGACTATTACCGACTATGGCTACACCTTC | CASRRGGGTITDYGYTF
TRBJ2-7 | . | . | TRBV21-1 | TGTGCCAGCACCGTAGGACGGGACAAAGCAGACGAGCAGTACTTC | CASTVGRDKADEQYF
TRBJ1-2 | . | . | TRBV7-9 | TGTGCCAGCAGCTCGGGTCCCCCCGCAGGGTATAAGGGCTACACCTTC | CASSSGPPAGYKGYTF
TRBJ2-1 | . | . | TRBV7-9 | TGTGCCAGCAGCTTACCGTACAATGAGCAGTTCTTC | CASSLPYNEQFF
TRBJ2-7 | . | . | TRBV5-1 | TGCGCCAGCAGCGAGGGACCGAGCTCCTACGAGCAGTACTTC | CASSEGPSSYEQYF
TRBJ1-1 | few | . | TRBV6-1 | TGTGCCATTGAGCAGCTGAACACTGAAGCTTTCTTT | CAIEQLNTEAFF
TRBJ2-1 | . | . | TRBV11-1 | TGTGCCAGCAGCTTAGCGGGAGTTACCTACAATGAGCAGTTCTTC | CASSLAGVTYNEQFF
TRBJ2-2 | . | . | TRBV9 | TGTGCCAGCAGCGTGGAAGGGACTGGATACACCGGGGAGCTGTTTTTT | CASSVEGTGYTGELFF
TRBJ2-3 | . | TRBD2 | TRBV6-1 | TGTGCCAGCAGTGACAAAGGGACTAGCGGGAGCACAGATACGCAGTATTTT | CASSDKGTSGSTDTQYF
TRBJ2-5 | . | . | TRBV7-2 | TGTGCCAGCAGCAAAACTAGGAGAGAGACCCAGTACTTC | CASSKTRRETQYF
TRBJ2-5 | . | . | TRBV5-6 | TGTGCCAGCAGCTTCCGGCAGGGTCAGAGGGAGACCCAGTACTTC | CASSFRQGQRETQYF
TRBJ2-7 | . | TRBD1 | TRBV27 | TGTGCCAGCAGTTTAGAGCCAGGGGGACCCTACGAGCAGTACTTC | CASSLEPGGPYEQYF